Following are 18 T cell receptor beta chains from one sample sequenced in a study of blood T cell repertoires in COVID-19. Only in-frame clones appear in the TCRdb table, and some are missing; sequencing was by immunoSEQ multiplex PCR. The sample consists of about 100,000 clones, 70% to 90% of them appearing once. The sequencing input was peripheral blood. The receptors come from a woman of 80 years or more with acute or convalescent COVID-19.

The chain employs TRBV15 and TRBJ1-2; TRBD1 matches at 8 bases. J lost 4 bases, V lost 3 bases, and 4 bases had no gene match. CDR3 length: 14 residues. Germline CDR1 is LNHNV and CDR2 is YYDKDF (reference sequence). The CDR3, as DNA: TGTGCCACCAGCAGGGACAGGGAGGTCTATGGCTACACCTTC. Its protein is CATSRDREVYGYTF.

This sequence joins TRBV18 and TRBJ1-2; 7 nucleotides line up with TRBD1. The trim removed 3 bases at V and 13 bases at J, leaving 20 bases unmatched. The CDR3 runs to 16 residues. CDR1 and CDR2 (germline): KGHSH, LQKENI. DNA of the CDR3: TGTGCCAGCTCACCGGGGACAGACAGGCTATTAACTGGGGGCACCTTC. Its protein product is CASSPGTDRLLTGGTF.

This chain joins TRBV5-4 and TRBJ1-1, with 7 bases matching TRBD1. The CDR3 consists of 16 residues. Per the germline V gene, CDR1 is SGHNT and CDR2 is YYREEE (reference sequence). V gave up 0 bases and J gave up 4 bases; unmatched junction bases: 9. CDR3 sequence: CASSLGLSTGTTEAFF. The CDR3 nucleotides are TGTGCCAGCAGCTTGGGCCTCTCGACAGGGACCACTGAAGCTTTCTTT.

This chain connects TRBV30 to TRBJ1-2; 7 bases are a match to TRBD1. Germline V CDR1 and CDR2: GTSNPN, SVGIG (reference sequence). V dropped 8 bases and J dropped 7; count of bases not matched to a gene: 7. The CDR3 runs to 11 residues. The CDR3 spells CAGEGASGYTF. CDR3 sequence (DNA): TGTGCCGGGGAGGGGGCCTCTGGCTACACCTTC.

The rearrangement joins TRBV6-5 to TRBJ1-3; D may be TRBD1 (5 bases). The V gene's germline CDR1 is MNHEY and CDR2 SVGAGI. V dropped 6 bases and J dropped 0 bases, with 12 bases sitting between them. This CDR3 is built from 15 residues. Written as DNA, the CDR3 is TGTGCCAGCAGAAGGGACTTCAGCTCTGGAAACACCATATATTTT. It translates to CASRRDFSSGNTIYF.

CDR3 amino acids: CAWRGQPYNSPLHF. The CDR3 region has the DNA TGTGCCTGGAGGGGACAGCCTTATAATTCACCCCTCCACTTT. The chain employs TRBV30 and TRBJ1-6, with 7 positions matching TRBD1. V was pared by 3 bases and J by 4 bases, with 3 bases of the junction left unmatched. From germline, CDR1 is GTSNPN and CDR2 SVGIG (reference sequence). The CDR3 sequence is 14 residues long.

In DNA, the CDR3 is TGTGCCAGCAGCCCTAGTGGGGAGCAGTACTTC. It is translated as CASSPSGEQYF. The chain combines TRBV11-2 with TRBJ2-7; D remains unclear. CDR3 size: 11 residues. V was pared by 5 bases and J by 7 bases, with 9 bases between. CDR1 is SGHAT, CDR2 FQNNGV, per germline.

The chain is built from TRBV18 and TRBJ1-2; D ambiguous. Germline CDR1 and CDR2: KGHSH and LQKENI. Trimming pared 3 bases from V and 3 bases from J, leaving 23 bases between. CDR3 length equals 18 residues. DNA of the CDR3: TGTGCCAGCTCACCGAGGGAGGCGGGGTTTTCCACCTACTATGGCTACACCTTC. Translated, it gives CASSPREAGFSTYYGYTF.

The rearrangement uses TRBV29-1 and TRBJ2-7; 8 positions agree with TRBD2. V trimming: 5 bases; J trimming: 3 bases; junction bases outside the gene matches: 9. Germline CDR1 and CDR2: SQVTM and ANQGSEA. The CDR3 runs 14 residues. CDR3 in DNA: TGCAGCGTTCAAGGGGCTAGCGGGCTCTACGAGCAGTACTTC. Translated, it gives CSVQGASGLYEQYF.

This clone was picked up one time. V is TRBV7-6 and J is TRBJ1-4; D not certain. The CDR3 is 16 amino acids. Germline V gives CDR1 SGHVS, CDR2 FNYEAQ. The ends were cut back, 2 bases at V and 4 bases at J, with 14 bases in the middle. Written as DNA, the CDR3 is TGTGCCAGCAGCTTAAGGTCCGGGGTGGGTAATGAAAAACTGTTTTTT. Encoded protein: CASSLRSGVGNEKLFF.

The chain links TRBV7-2 to TRBJ1-6, with D hard to call. Germline CDR1 SGHTA, CDR2 FQGNSA. This CDR3 spans 15 amino acids. Trimming shortened V by 5 bases and J by 7 bases, and 15 bases separated the two germline ends. CDR3 in amino acids: CASSPGGNENSPLHF. The CDR3 DNA reads TGTGCCAGCAGCCCCGGAGGGAATGAGAATTCACCCCTCCACTTT.

CDR3 DNA sequence: TGTGCCACCAGACGAGGAAACACCGGGGAGCTGTTTTTT. This translates into CATRRGNTGELFF. The V gene is TRBV24-1, the J gene TRBJ2-2; D remains unclear. Trimming removed 7 bases at V and 2 bases at J, with 7 bases between. There are 13 residues in the CDR3. Germline CDR1 and CDR2: KGHDR and SFDVKD.

V gene TRBV6-5 combines with J gene TRBJ2-7; 8 nucleotides agree with TRBD1. Trimming at V came to 6 bases and at J to 6 bases, leaving 7 bases not matched to a gene. Germline-derived CDR1 and CDR2 are MNHEY and SVGAGI. This CDR3 contains 13 residues. The CDR3 DNA is TGTGCCAGCAGGTTGCGGGACAGGATCGAGCAGTACTTC. It codes for CASRLRDRIEQYF.

This clone is categorized as medium-sized. The chain employs TRBV19 and TRBJ1-1; a weak D match, TRBD1 (6 bases). The CDR3 is 15 amino acids. Trimming shortened V by 7 bases and J by 2 bases, and 17 bases separated the two germline ends. Per germline, CDR1 LNHDA and CDR2 SQIVND (reference sequence). CDR3 in amino acids: CASTGGRDRNTEAFF. CDR3 nucleotides: TGTGCCAGTACCGGGGGGCGCGACCGAAACACTGAAGCTTTCTTT. The variable domain in full, with the rest retrieved from reference TRBV19 and TRBJ1-1, is DGGITQSPKYLFRKEGQNVTLSCEQNLNHDAMYWYRQDPGQGLRLIYYSQIVNDFQKGDIAEGYSVSREKKESFPLTVTSAQKNPTAFYLCASTGGRDRNTEAFFGQGTRLTVV.

The chain combines TRBV9 with TRBJ1-2, with TRBD1 identical over 10 bases. Germline CDR1 is SGDLS and CDR2 is YYNGEE. Trimming removed 3 bases from V and 4 bases from J; junction bases left unmatched: 15. This CDR3 comprises 18 residues. The CDR3 reads CASSAQTGGSARGYGYTF. The DNA of the CDR3 is TGTGCCAGCAGCGCTCAGACAGGGGGCTCGGCCCGTGGCTATGGCTACACCTTC.

As for this clone: The same CDR3 arises from other DNA sequences in this sample as well. The rearrangement links TRBV7-3 to TRBJ2-3; 9 bases agree with TRBD2. The ends lost 2 bases at V and 0 bases at J; junction bases unmatched: 0. The CDR3 has 15 amino acids. Germline CDR1 and CDR2: SGHTA and FQGTGA. The DNA of the CDR3 is TGTGCCAGCAGCTTAGCGGGAGGGAGCACAGATACGCAGTATTTT. Translating it yields CASSLAGGSTDTQYF.

The gene calls are TRBV18 and TRBJ2-3, with 7 bases lining up with TRBD2. Trimming removed 3 bases from V and 0 bases from J; junction bases left unmatched: 9. The CDR3 extends over 17 amino acids. Germline V CDR1 and CDR2: KGHSH, LQKENI. CDR3 coding DNA: TGTGCCAGCTCACCTCCGTGGGAGGGGACCAGCACAGATACGCAGTATTTT. Translating gives CASSPPWEGTSTDTQYF. Together with reference TRBV18 and TRBJ2-3, the CDR3 gives the full variable domain: NAGVMQNPRHLVRRRGQEARLRCSPMKGHSHVYWYRQLPEEGLKFMVYLQKENIIDESGMPKERFSAEFPKEGPSILRIQQVVRGDSAAYFCASSPPWEGTSTDTQYFGPGTRLTVL.

The V call is TRBV6-5, the J call TRBJ1-4; TRBD1 matches 9 bases. This CDR3 comprises 14 residues. V was pared by 9 bases and J by 5 bases, with 7 bases of the junction left unmatched. The germline V gene encodes CDR1 MNHEY and CDR2 SVGAGI. The CDR3 DNA is TGTGCCAGTCGAGGGGACAGGGTGAATGAAAAACTGTTTTTT. Its translation is CASRGDRVNEKLFF.